The next 10 T cell receptor beta chains were all read from a single sample in a study of control samples from healthy donors and cancer patients. Measured with immunoSEQ multiplex PCR; TCRdb has only the in-frame clones, and not every one. Found here are 100,000 or so clones, roughly 85% of them singletons; the top ten hold less than 15%. Sequenced: blood. The source of these receptors is a woman in her fifties or sixties in good health.

The rearrangement links TRBV18 to TRBJ2-3; no firm D call. Looked up from germline, CDR1 is KGHSH and CDR2 is LQKENI. The CDR3 is made up of 12 amino acids. The germline V and J ends were trimmed by 2 bases and 6 bases, with 6 bases remaining between them. The CDR3 spells CASSPNGDTQYF. The CDR3 DNA sequence: TGTGCCAGCTCACCAAATGGGGATACGCAGTATTTT.

V gene TRBV28 combines with J gene TRBJ1-5; D call uncertain. This CDR3 spans 15 amino acids. CDR1 and CDR2 (germline): MDHEN, SYDVKM. Trimming took 1 base from V and 2 from J, leaving 9 bases between them. This CDR3 is CASSLSMAGNQPQHF. CDR3 DNA sequence: TGTGCCAGCAGTTTATCGATGGCCGGCAATCAGCCCCAGCATTTT.

The chain uses TRBV3-1 (or the pseudogene TRBV3-2) and TRBJ2-7; possibly TRBD2 for D (6 bases). The germline V gene has CDR1 LGHDT and CDR2 YNNKEL (reference sequence). V lost 0 bases, J lost 7 bases, and 7 bases lay in between. CDR3 length: 12 amino acids. The CDR3 loop reads CASSQDLAEQYF. The CDR3 DNA is TGTGCCAGCAGCCAAGATCTAGCGGAGCAGTACTTC.

The rearrangement links TRBV5-1 to TRBJ2-3; D may be TRBD2 (5 bases). Germline assignment: CDR1 SGHRS and CDR2 YFSETQ. Trimming took off 0 bases at V and 1 base at J, with 12 bases between the two ends. This CDR3 is 16 amino acids long. CDR3 bases: TGCGCCAGCAGCTTGGTTACTAGTTGGGGCACAGATACGCAGTATTTT. It translates to CASSLVTSWGTDTQYF.

The V call is TRBV7-6, the J call TRBJ1-6; 8 nucleotides agree with TRBD1. Germline V gene lookup returns CDR1 SGHVS and CDR2 FNYEAQ. The CDR3 consists of 15 residues. The V gene end was trimmed by 5 bases and the J gene end by 7 bases; junction bases not matched to a gene: 7. The CDR3: CASSRNRDRNSPLHF. The CDR3 coding sequence is TGTGCCAGCAGCCGTAACCGGGACAGGAATTCACCCCTCCACTTT.

The chain couples TRBV20-1 to TRBJ2-7, with no clear D. Trimming stripped 3 bases from V and 5 bases from J, with 17 bases between. CDR3 length equals 14 residues. CDR1 is DFQATT, CDR2 SNEGSKA, per germline (reference sequence). CDR3 sequence: CSASLSAMADEQYF. CDR3 nucleotide sequence: TGCAGTGCTAGTCTCTCAGCAATGGCCGACGAGCAGTACTTC.

The chain uses TRBV5-3 and TRBJ1-5; no reliable D call. TRBV5-3 is reported as an ORF; its role is uncertain. The germline V and J ends were trimmed by 6 bases and 2 bases, with 12 bases remaining between them. The CDR3 is 14 amino acids. This chain's CDR3 is CARIPRVGNQPQHF. CDR3 sequence (DNA): TGTGCCAGAATCCCCCGGGTCGGCAATCAGCCCCAGCATTTT.

The chain uses TRBV2 and TRBJ1-3, with D uncertain. The CDR3 covers 15 residues. V dropped 3 bases and J dropped 4 bases, with 13 bases sitting between them. Germline V lookup: CDR1 SNHLY, CDR2 FYNNEI. The CDR3: CASSEYGDPGNTIYF. DNA of the CDR3: TGTGCCAGCAGTGAGTACGGAGACCCCGGAAACACCATATATTTT.

The V and J genes are TRBV9 and TRBJ1-2, with no clear D. CDR3 length: 11 amino acids. Germline V CDR1 and CDR2: SGDLS, YYNGEE. V was clipped by 0 bases and J by 8 bases, with 5 bases between them. CDR3 sequence reads: CASSVDTGYTF. Written as DNA, the CDR3 is TGTGCCAGCAGCGTAGACACAGGCTACACCTTC.

The chain joins TRBV28 to TRBJ1-1; 12 bases are a match to TRBD1. The CDR3 covers 18 residues. V lost 4 bases to trimming and J lost 2 bases; unmatched junction nucleotides: 11. Germline values: CDR1 MDHEN, CDR2 SYDVKM. The CDR3 protein is CASSSSPGQGAQNTEAFF. The CDR3, as DNA: TGTGCCAGCAGTTCGTCGCCGGGACAGGGGGCCCAAAACACTGAAGCTTTCTTT.